This note documents a single T cell receptor (beta chain) sequence. This clonotype has just a few counts. This receptor's antigen is unknown. Qualities for individual bases were not recorded, and no much larger clone is one base off. The data originate from a study of blood T cells in healthy people across ages (dated by TCRdb to the mid-2010s). For context, the study as a whole: In model experiments, template switching captured about one uniquely barcoded TCR beta cDNA molecule for every two T cells. To track age-related changes in TCR beta repertoire diversity, the study relied on deep sequencing normalized with unique cDNA molecular identifiers. The donors were split into four age groups: young (average around 16 years), middle-aged (roughly 39), aged (62) and long-lived (more than 80). To avoid experimental bias, donors of different ages were spread randomly across the sequencing lanes. For two donors (one aged 18 to 30 and one aged 80 or older), the study analyzed two additional independent replicas of 1 million unique cDNA reads from the same blood draw.

What the authors observed across the whole study: Compared with the aged group, the long-lived group had more naive CD4+ T cells, fewer expanded clones and increased TCR diversity, a pattern suggesting age selection. Because donor CMV infection status was unknown, age-related changes in expanded clonotypes were potentially confounded. A strong correlation was found between observed TCR beta diversity and the percentage of naive T cells measured by flow cytometry. Bulk unsorted PBMC profiling prevented conclusive comparison of naive and antigen-experienced compartments. As age increased, observed TCR beta diversity per million T cells dropped in a roughly linear way, and a significant reduction was already evident by age 40. Total diversity estimates from one million sequenced T cells were considered lower bounds and underestimates.

Systemically healthy Caucasian individuals from Russia, 35 to 50 in total and aged about 6 to 90 years, were included as donors. Each donor gave about 9.8 milliliters of peripheral blood, drawn into EDTA-treated Vacutainer tubes. Ficoll-Paque density-gradient centrifugation was used to isolate PBMCs, with at least 7 million per sample. Trizol reagent was used to extract total RNA from PBMCs, with at least 5 micrograms per sample. For every donor, an aliquot of PBMCs went through flow cytometry to measure the percentages of naive CD45RAhigh/CD27high T cells. Its CDR3 holds 15 amino acids, cysteine through phenylalanine. Only the CDR3 portion is preserved as DNA: 45 bases, with reading frame beginning at the first base. The germline V gene (reference sequence) gives CDR1 as SGHKS and CDR2 as YYEKEE. For this chain, trimming is 0 bases at the V end and 4 bases at the J end, and the number of junction bases without a gene match is 4.

Libraries came from 5' RACE. The sequencer listed for this sample is Illumina HiSeq 2500. A second roughly 6 to 11 cycle PCR used a sample-barcoded 5' primer and a J-beta primer mix. Each TCR beta cDNA molecule received a unique molecular identifier from a template-switch 5' adaptor carrying 12 random nucleotides. At least 2.5 million CDR3-containing paired-end reads were obtained from each sample. First-strand cDNA synthesis was performed from all RNA using the Mint cDNA synthesis kit, with priming by a TRBC-specific oligonucleotide. Following uracil-DNA glycosylase treatment, a first 18-cycle PCR with universal primers M1SS and BC2_uni_R was performed on all cDNA. On the authors' methods: For normalization, 1 million high-quality reads, each with a distinct molecular identifier, were randomly selected from each sample. Instead of being binned into consensus sequences, reads that shared molecular identifiers were thrown out. MiTCR, run with a Q25 quality threshold and the strictest error-elimination algorithm, handled CDR3 identification, clonotype clustering and error correction. A nonparametric unseen species model using Euler transformation provided a lower-bound estimate of total TCR beta diversity. TCRdb reran the public reads through fastp at Q25 and MiXCR, keeping productive beta chains. Each record represents a unique CDR3 protein, reported with the most common genes and DNA among its rows. Clone size and V and J calls follow TCRdb, not the original study. This sample holds hundreds of thousands of distinct CDR3 sequences; about 21% were observed only once. 3% to 4.5% of the sample is held by the ten biggest clonotypes.

This receptor was obtained from an older man in good health. Sequencing used blood. The chain employs TRBV5-5 and TRBJ2-5; TRBD1 aligns with 9 central bases. The CDR3 corresponds to CASSLAGQGAETQYF. The nucleotide sequence is given as TGTGCCAGCAGCTTGGCGGGACAGGGTGCAGAGACCCAGTACTTC. The full variable domain, completed from the reference TRBV5-5 and TRBJ2-5 proteins outside the CDR3, reads DAGVTQSPTHLIKTRGQQVTLRCSPISGHKSVSWYQQVLGQGPQFIFQYYEKEERGRGNFPDRFSARQFPNYSSELNVNALLLGDSALYLCASSLAGQGAETQYFGPGTRLLVL.